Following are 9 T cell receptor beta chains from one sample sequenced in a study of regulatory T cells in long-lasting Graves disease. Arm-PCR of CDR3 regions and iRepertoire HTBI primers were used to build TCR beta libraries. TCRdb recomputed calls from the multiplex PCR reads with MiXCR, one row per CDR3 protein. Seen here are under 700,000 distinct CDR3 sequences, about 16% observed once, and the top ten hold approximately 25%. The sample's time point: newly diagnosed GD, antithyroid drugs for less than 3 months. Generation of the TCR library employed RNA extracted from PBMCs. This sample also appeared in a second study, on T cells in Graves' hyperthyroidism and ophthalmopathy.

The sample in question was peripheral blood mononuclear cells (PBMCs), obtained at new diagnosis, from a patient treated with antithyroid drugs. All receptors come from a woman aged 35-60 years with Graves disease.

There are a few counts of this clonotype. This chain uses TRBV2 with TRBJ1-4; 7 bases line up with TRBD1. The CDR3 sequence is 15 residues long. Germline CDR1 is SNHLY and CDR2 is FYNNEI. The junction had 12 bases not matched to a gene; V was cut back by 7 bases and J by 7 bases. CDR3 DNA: TGTGCCAGCACCTCACAGGGGACTGTCGCTGAAAAACTGTTTTTT. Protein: CASTSQGTVAEKLFF.

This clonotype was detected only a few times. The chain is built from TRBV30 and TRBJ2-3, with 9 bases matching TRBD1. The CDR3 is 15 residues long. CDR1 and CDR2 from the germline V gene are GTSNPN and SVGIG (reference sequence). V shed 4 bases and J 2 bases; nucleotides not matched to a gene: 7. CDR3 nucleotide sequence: TGTGCCTGGACGATCCGGGACAGGGACACAGATACGCAGTATTTT. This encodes CAWTIRDRDTDTQYF. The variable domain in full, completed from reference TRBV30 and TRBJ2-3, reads SQTIHQWPATLVQPVGSPLSLECTVEGTSNPNLYWYRQAAGRGLQLLFYSVGIGQISSEVPQNLSASRPQDRQFILSSKKLLLSDSGFYLCAWTIRDRDTDTQYFGPGTRLTVL.

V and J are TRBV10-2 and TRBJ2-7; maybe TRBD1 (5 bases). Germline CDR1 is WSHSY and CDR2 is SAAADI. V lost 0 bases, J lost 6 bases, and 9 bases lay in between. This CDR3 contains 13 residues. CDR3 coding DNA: TGCGCCAGCAGTGAGTCGGCCCAGGGCGAGCAGTACTTC. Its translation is CASSESAQGEQYF.

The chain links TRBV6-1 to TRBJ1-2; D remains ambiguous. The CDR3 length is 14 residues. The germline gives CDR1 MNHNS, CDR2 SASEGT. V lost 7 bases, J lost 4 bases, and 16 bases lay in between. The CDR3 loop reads CASKEGGEAYGYTF. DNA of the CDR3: TGTGCCAGCAAAGAAGGCGGTGAGGCCTATGGCTACACCTTC.

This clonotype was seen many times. CDR3 sequence reads: CATSDYRTDQPQHF. DNA for the CDR3: TGTGCCACCAGTGATTATAGGACAGATCAGCCCCAGCATTTT. This chain connects TRBV24-1 to TRBJ1-5; possible D gene TRBD1, 6 bases. Trimming cost V 2 bases and J 5 bases, with 9 bases left between them. CDR1 and CDR2 (germline): KGHDR, SFDVKD. The CDR3 runs 14 residues.

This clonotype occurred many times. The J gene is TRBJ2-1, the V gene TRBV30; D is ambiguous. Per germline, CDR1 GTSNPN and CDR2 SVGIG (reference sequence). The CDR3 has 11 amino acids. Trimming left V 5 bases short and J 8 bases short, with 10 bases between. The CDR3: CAWALKDEQFF. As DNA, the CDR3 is TGTGCCTGGGCACTTAAGGATGAGCAGTTCTTC.

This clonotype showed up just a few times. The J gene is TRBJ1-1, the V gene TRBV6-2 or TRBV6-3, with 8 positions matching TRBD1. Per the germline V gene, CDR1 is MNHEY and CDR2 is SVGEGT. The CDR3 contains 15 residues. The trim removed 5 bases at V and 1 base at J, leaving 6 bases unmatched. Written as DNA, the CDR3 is TGTGCCAGCAGTCCGGACAGGGCCCGGAACACTGAAGCTTTCTTT. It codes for CASSPDRARNTEAFF.

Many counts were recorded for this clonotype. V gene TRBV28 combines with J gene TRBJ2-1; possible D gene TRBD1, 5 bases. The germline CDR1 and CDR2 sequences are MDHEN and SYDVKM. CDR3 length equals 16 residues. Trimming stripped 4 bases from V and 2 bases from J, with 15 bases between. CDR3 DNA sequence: TGTGCCAGCAGTTCCCCCCAGGGTATCGCCTACAATGAGCAGTTCTTC. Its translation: CASSSPQGIAYNEQFF.

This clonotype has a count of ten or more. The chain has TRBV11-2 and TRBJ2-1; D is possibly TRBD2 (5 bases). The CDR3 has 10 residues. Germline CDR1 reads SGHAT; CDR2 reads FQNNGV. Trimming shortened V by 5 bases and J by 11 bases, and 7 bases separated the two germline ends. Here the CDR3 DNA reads TGTGCCAGCAGCCGGGAAAAGCAGTTCTTC. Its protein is CASSREKQFF.